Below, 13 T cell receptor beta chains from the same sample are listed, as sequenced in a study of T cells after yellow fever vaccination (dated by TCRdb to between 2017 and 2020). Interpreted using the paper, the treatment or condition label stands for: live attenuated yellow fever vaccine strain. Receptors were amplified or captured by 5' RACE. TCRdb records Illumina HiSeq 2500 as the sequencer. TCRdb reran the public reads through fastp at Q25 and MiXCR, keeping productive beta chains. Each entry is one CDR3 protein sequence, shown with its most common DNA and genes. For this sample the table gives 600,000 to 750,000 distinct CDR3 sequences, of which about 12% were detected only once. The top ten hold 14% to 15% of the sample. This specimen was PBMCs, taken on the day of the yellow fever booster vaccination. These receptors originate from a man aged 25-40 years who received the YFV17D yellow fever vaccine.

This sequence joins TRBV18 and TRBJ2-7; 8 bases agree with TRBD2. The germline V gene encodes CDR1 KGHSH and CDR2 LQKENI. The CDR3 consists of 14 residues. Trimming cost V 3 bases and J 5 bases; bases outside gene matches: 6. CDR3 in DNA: TGTGCCAGCTCACCCCGGACTAGCAGCAACGAGCAGTACTTC. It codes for CASSPRTSSNEQYF. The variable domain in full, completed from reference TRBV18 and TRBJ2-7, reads NAGVMQNPRHLVRRRGQEARLRCSPMKGHSHVYWYRQLPEEGLKFMVYLQKENIIDESGMPKERFSAEFPKEGPSILRIQQVVRGDSAAYFCASSPRTSSNEQYFGPGTRLTVT.

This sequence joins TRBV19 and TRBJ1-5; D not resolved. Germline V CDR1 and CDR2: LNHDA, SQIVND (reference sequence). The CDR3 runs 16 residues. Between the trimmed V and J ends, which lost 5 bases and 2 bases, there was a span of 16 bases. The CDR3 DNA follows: TGTGCCAGTAGTTCCCAGGACGGCCTTCGCAATCAGCCCCAGCATTTT. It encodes CASSSQDGLRNQPQHF.

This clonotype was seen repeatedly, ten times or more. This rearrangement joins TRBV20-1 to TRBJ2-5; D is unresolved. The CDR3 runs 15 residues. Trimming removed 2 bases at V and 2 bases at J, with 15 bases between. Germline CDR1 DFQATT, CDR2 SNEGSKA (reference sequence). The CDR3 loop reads CSARHASDVQETQYF. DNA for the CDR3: TGCAGTGCTAGACACGCCTCCGATGTTCAAGAGACCCAGTACTTC.

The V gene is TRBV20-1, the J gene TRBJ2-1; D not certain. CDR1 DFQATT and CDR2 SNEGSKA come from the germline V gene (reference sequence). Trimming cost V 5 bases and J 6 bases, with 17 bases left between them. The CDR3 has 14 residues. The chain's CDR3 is CSAPLYSTANEQFF. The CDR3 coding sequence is TGCAGTGCTCCCCTTTATTCAACGGCCAATGAGCAGTTCTTC.

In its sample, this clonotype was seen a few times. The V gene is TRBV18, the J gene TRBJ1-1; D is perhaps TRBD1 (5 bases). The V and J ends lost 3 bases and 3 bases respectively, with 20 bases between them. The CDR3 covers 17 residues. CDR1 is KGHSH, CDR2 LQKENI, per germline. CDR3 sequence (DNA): TGTGCCAGCTCACCTTCGTTGAGGGGCCGACCTGACACTGAAGCTTTCTTT. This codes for CASSPSLRGRPDTEAFF.

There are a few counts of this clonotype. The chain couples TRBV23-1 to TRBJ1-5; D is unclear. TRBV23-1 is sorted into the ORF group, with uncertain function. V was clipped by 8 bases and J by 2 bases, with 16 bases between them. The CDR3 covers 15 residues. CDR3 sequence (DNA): TGCGCCAGCGGAACCCCCAGAGTGGGCAATCAGCCCCAGCATTTT. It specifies CASGTPRVGNQPQHF.

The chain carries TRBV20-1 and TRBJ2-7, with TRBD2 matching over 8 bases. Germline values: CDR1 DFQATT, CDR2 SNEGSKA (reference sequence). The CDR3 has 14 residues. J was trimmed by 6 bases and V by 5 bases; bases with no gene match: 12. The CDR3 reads CSAGRAGGASEQYF. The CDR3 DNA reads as TGCAGTGCTGGGCGGGCGGGAGGCGCCTCCGAGCAGTACTTC.

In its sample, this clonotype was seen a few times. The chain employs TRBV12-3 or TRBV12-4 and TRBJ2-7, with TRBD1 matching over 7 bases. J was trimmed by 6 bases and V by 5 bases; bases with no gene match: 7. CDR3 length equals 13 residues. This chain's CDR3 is CASSPSDRPEQYF. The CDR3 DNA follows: TGTGCCAGCAGTCCCTCGGACAGGCCCGAGCAGTACTTC.

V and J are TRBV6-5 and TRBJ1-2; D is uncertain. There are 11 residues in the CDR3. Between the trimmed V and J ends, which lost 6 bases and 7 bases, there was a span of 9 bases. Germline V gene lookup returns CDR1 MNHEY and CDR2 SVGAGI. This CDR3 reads CASRRDGGYTF. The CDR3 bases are TGTGCCAGCAGACGCGACGGTGGCTACACCTTC.

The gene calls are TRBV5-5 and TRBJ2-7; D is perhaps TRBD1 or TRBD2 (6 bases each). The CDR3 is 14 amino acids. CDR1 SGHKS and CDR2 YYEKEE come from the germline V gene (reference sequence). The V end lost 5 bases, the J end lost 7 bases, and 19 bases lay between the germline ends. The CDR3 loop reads CASRTGATFLEQYF. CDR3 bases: TGTGCCAGCAGGACGGGGGCTACCTTTTTGGAGCAGTACTTC.

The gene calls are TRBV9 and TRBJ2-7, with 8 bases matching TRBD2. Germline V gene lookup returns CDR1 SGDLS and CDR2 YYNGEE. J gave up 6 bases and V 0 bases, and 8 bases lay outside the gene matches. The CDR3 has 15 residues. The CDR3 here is CASSVGTSGSFEQYF. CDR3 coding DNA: TGTGCCAGCAGCGTAGGAACCAGCGGGAGTTTCGAGCAGTACTTC. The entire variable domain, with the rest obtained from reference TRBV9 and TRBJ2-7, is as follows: DSGVTQTPKHLITATGQRVTLRCSPRSGDLSVYWYQQSLDQGLQFLIQYYNGEERAKGNILERFSAQQFPDLHSELNLSSLELGDSALYFCASSVGTSGSFEQYFGPGTRLTVT.

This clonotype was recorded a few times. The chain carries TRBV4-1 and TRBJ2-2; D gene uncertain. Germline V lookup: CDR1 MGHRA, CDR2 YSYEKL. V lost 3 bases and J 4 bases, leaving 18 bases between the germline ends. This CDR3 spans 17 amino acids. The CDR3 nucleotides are TGCGCCAGCAGCCAGGCGAACATGGGCTTTGGCACCGGGGAGCTGTTTTTT. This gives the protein CASSQANMGFGTGELFF.

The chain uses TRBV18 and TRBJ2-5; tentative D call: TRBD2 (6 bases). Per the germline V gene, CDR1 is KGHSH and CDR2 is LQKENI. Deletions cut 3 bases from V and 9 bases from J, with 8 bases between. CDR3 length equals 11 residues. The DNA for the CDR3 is TGTGCCAGCTCACCTACGGGGGCCCAGTACTTC. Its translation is CASSPTGAQYF.